The rows below give T cell receptor beta chains drawn from one sample of a study of identical twins. TCRdb reanalysed the 5' RACE reads using MiXCR and keeps one entry per CDR3 protein. The data contain about 550,000 distinct CDR3 sequences, about a fifth of them singletons. These data were likewise used in another study, on yellow fever vaccine responses in identical twins.

Sequencing used CD4+ T cells sorted from blood. Every receptor here comes from a woman between 18 and 29 years old in good health. Each CDR3 is given with its conserved first and last residue. The D gene is left open where the match is weak. The size of a clone is reported for some rows only, either as once, few or many, or as a class for expanded clones.

CDR3 DNA: TGTGCCAGCAGTGAAGGGAGTTGGTCCGAGCAGTACTTC
CDR3 protein: CASSEGSWSEQYF
J gene: TRBJ2-7
D gene: .
clone size: few
V gene: TRBV6-1

CDR3 DNA: TGTGCCAGCGCGTCACAGGGGGAACGCGAGCAGTACTTC
CDR3 protein: CASASQGEREQYF
J gene: TRBJ2-7
D gene: TRBD1
clone size: many
V gene: TRBV12-3/TRBV12-4

CDR3 DNA: TGTGCCAGCAGTTTAGCGCTTAAGGGAAATGAAAAACTGTTTTTT
CDR3 protein: CASSLALKGNEKLFF
J gene: TRBJ1-4
D gene: .
clone size: .
V gene: TRBV12-3/TRBV12-4

CDR3 DNA: TGTGCCAGCAGTCTCACCGGGCCTCCGAACACTGAAGCTTTCTTT
CDR3 protein: CASSLTGPPNTEAFF
J gene: TRBJ1-1
D gene: .
clone size: many
V gene: TRBV12-3/TRBV12-4

CDR3 DNA: TGTGCCAGCAGCGCGGTGGAGGACGGAGCGGTGGGAAACACCATATATTTT
CDR3 protein: CASSAVEDGAVGNTIYF
J gene: TRBJ1-3
D gene: .
clone size: few
V gene: TRBV9

CDR3 DNA: TGTGCCAGCAGCTCCGGGAGGGCCAAATACAATGAGCAGTTCTTC
CDR3 protein: CASSSGRAKYNEQFF
J gene: TRBJ2-1
D gene: TRBD2
clone size: .
V gene: TRBV7-2

CDR3 DNA: TGCAGTGCTAGCGGGACTAGCGGGAGGCGGGCAGATACGCAGTATTTT
CDR3 protein: CSASGTSGRRADTQYF
J gene: TRBJ2-3
D gene: TRBD2
clone size: .
V gene: TRBV20-1

CDR3 DNA: TGCGCCAGCAGACGCGGACCCCGTGAGGGAGAGACCCAGTACTTC
CDR3 protein: CASRRGPREGETQYF
J gene: TRBJ2-5
D gene: .
clone size: few
V gene: TRBV4-1

CDR3 DNA: TGTGCCAGCAGTTTTGACAGGGGGCCTTACAATGAGCAGTTCTTC
CDR3 protein: CASSFDRGPYNEQFF
J gene: TRBJ2-1
D gene: TRBD1
clone size: many
V gene: TRBV28

CDR3 DNA: TGTGCCAGCAGTTGGGGGGGGAGAAAGACCCAGTACTTC
CDR3 protein: CASSWGGRKTQYF
J gene: TRBJ2-5
D gene: TRBD2
clone size: .
V gene: TRBV12-3/TRBV12-4

CDR3 DNA: TGCGCCAGCAGCTTGGCCCTAGGGACTCCTGTACCTTACAATGAGCAGTTCTTC
CDR3 protein: CASSLALGTPVPYNEQFF
J gene: TRBJ2-1
D gene: .
clone size: few
V gene: TRBV5-1

CDR3 DNA: TGTGCCAGCAGTTTAACACCAGGGAATAATGAAGCTTTCTTT
CDR3 protein: CASSLTPGNNEAFF
J gene: TRBJ1-1
D gene: .
clone size: .
V gene: TRBV12-3/TRBV12-4

CDR3 DNA: TGTGCCAGCAGCGACGGACAGGGGGCAAGGGAGCAGTACTTC
CDR3 protein: CASSDGQGAREQYF
J gene: TRBJ2-7
D gene: TRBD1
clone size: few
V gene: TRBV7-8

CDR3 DNA: TGTGCCAGCAGCTTATGGACAGGGGGTATTGAGCAGTTCTTC
CDR3 protein: CASSLWTGGIEQFF
J gene: TRBJ2-1
D gene: TRBD1
clone size: .
V gene: TRBV7-6

CDR3 DNA: TGTGCCAGCAGTTTATCCCTACAGGGTAATGAGCAGTTCTTC
CDR3 protein: CASSLSLQGNEQFF
J gene: TRBJ2-1
D gene: .
clone size: .
V gene: TRBV27

CDR3 DNA: TGTGCTAGTGGTTTGGGACTAGCGGGGGGGACCTACAATGAGCAGTTCTTC
CDR3 protein: CASGLGLAGGTYNEQFF
J gene: TRBJ2-1
D gene: TRBD2
clone size: .
V gene: TRBV12-5

CDR3 DNA: TGTGCCAGCAGCCGCGCTCGGGCGGGAGGTTTTGAGCAGTTCTTC
CDR3 protein: CASSRARAGGFEQFF
J gene: TRBJ2-1
D gene: TRBD2
clone size: .
V gene: TRBV12-3/TRBV12-4

CDR3 DNA: TGTGCCAGCAGCTTACATGCTAGCGGAAGACTAGCGAACACCGGGGAGCTGTTTTTT
CDR3 protein: CASSLHASGRLANTGELFF
J gene: TRBJ2-2
D gene: TRBD2
clone size: .
V gene: TRBV11-2